These T cell receptor beta chains were read from a single sample in a study of T cell changes during pregnancy in multiple sclerosis. This table comes from immunoSEQ multiplex PCR, and its TCRdb copy is limited to in-frame clones, with some not included. This table has 40,000 to 45,000 clones, roughly nine tenths appearing once. Sequenced material: CD4+ T cells from peripheral blood mononuclear cells, taken before pregnancy. The source of these receptors is a female donor with multiple sclerosis, enrolled in a pregnancy study. Each CDR3 is given with its conserved first and last residue. D genes are given only for firm matches. The size field is filled for only some rows; it gives once, few, many or a size class.

j_call cdr3_length d_call clone_size v_call cdr3_aa cdr3_nt
TRBJ1-2 13 TRBD1 once TRBV28 CASTPDRFYGYTF TGTGCCAGCACCCCGGACAGGTTTTATGGCTACACCTTC
TRBJ1-4 14 - - TRBV5-5 CASSLGGTNEKLFF TGTGCCAGCAGTCTCGGAGGGACTAATGAAAAACTGTTTTTT
TRBJ1-3 15 TRBD1 - TRBV4-1 CASSQGPQGENTIYF TGCGCCAGCAGCCAGGGCCCACAGGGGGAAAACACCATATATTTT
TRBJ2-1 13 - - TRBV7-6 CASSLRVGNEQFF TGTGCCAGCAGCCTCAGGGTCGGGAATGAGCAGTTCTTC
TRBJ2-1 14 - - TRBV7-2 CASSLGQDYNEQFF TGTGCCAGCAGCTTAGGGCAGGATTACAATGAGCAGTTCTTC
TRBJ2-3 16 TRBD2 - TRBV5-4 CASSLAGGASTDTQYF TGTGCCAGCAGCTTGGCCGGGGGGGCCAGCACAGATACGCAGTATTTT
TRBJ2-7 14 TRBD2 - TRBV18 CASSPGTSGGEQYF TGTGCCAGCTCACCTGGGACTAGCGGGGGGGAGCAGTACTTC
TRBJ2-7 12 - once TRBV15 CATSIQGNEQYF TGTGCCACCAGTATTCAGGGCAACGAGCAGTACTTC
TRBJ1-2 15 - - TRBV5-1 CASSPGGQFNYGYTF TGCGCCAGCAGCCCTGGAGGGCAGTTTAACTATGGCTACACCTTC
TRBJ2-5 14 - - TRBV2 CASSERIIGETQYF TGTGCCAGCAGTGAGCGCATTATCGGGGAGACCCAGTACTTC
TRBJ2-2 15 - few TRBV30 CAWSTSVPNTGELFF TGTGCCTGGAGTACGTCGGTCCCGAACACCGGGGAGCTGTTTTTT
TRBJ2-7 14 - once TRBV7-2 CASSLAPGNYEQYF TGTGCCAGCAGCTTAGCCCCAGGAAACTACGAGCAGTACTTC